A selection of T cell receptor beta chains follows, all from one sample in a study of T cells in Graves' hyperthyroidism and ophthalmopathy. One entry per CDR3 protein results from TCRdb running MiXCR on the multiplex PCR reads. The sample has 350,000 or so distinct CDR3 sequences, roughly 18% seen once. Material for sequencing was blood. The origin of the receptors is a woman aged 45-60 years with Graves' hyperthyroidism. The CDR3 runs from the conserved cysteine through the conserved F or W. Fields, in order: D gene, clone size, V gene, CDR3 length, J gene, CDR3 DNA, CDR3 protein. The D gene is left open where the match is weak. Part of the rows lack a size; the others show once, few, many or a class for expanded clones.

D gene: TRBD1
clone size: few
V gene: TRBV4-1
CDR3 length: 16
J gene: TRBJ1-5
CDR3 DNA: TGCGCCAGCAGCCCCCTGGACAGGGGAGACAATCAGCCCCAGCATTTT
CDR3 protein: CASSPLDRGDNQPQHF

D gene: NA
clone size: NA
V gene: TRBV7-3
CDR3 length: 13
J gene: TRBJ2-2
CDR3 DNA: TGTGCCAGCAGCTCGAGGGTTTCGGGGGAGCTGTTTTTT
CDR3 protein: CASSSRVSGELFF

D gene: NA
clone size: many
V gene: TRBV11-2
CDR3 length: 15
J gene: TRBJ2-5
CDR3 DNA: TGTGCCAGCAGCTTAATGACTACGCCACTTGAGACCCAGTACTTC
CDR3 protein: CASSLMTTPLETQYF

D gene: NA
clone size: many
V gene: TRBV11-2
CDR3 length: 15
J gene: TRBJ2-5
CDR3 DNA: TGTGCCAGCAGCTTAGCCCTCCGCCCTCAAGAGACCCAGTACTTC
CDR3 protein: CASSLALRPQETQYF

D gene: NA
clone size: NA
V gene: TRBV7-9
CDR3 length: 14
J gene: TRBJ1-4
CDR3 DNA: TGTGCCAGCAGCTCTGGACAGTCAGCCTTAAAACTGTTTTTT
CDR3 protein: CASSSGQSALKLFF

D gene: TRBD1
clone size: NA
V gene: TRBV6-1
CDR3 length: 12
J gene: TRBJ1-2
CDR3 DNA: TGTGCCAGCGGACAGGGAGGAGGTGGCTACACCTTC
CDR3 protein: CASGQGGGGYTF

D gene: NA
clone size: few
V gene: TRBV6-1
CDR3 length: 16
J gene: TRBJ1-5
CDR3 DNA: TGTGCCAGCAGTGAAGCCTCAGGGTATAGCAATCAGCCCCAGCATTTT
CDR3 protein: CASSEASGYSNQPQHF

D gene: NA
clone size: few
V gene: TRBV4-2
CDR3 length: 12
J gene: TRBJ1-1
CDR3 DNA: TGTGCCAGCAGCCAACCACGCACTGAAGCTTTCTTT
CDR3 protein: CASSQPRTEAFF

D gene: NA
clone size: few
V gene: TRBV6-1
CDR3 length: 13
J gene: TRBJ1-2
CDR3 DNA: TGTGCCAGCAGTATCAGGGGACGCGATGGCTACACCTTC
CDR3 protein: CASSIRGRDGYTF

D gene: TRBD1
clone size: NA
V gene: TRBV9
CDR3 length: 17
J gene: TRBJ2-2
CDR3 DNA: TGTGCCAGCAGCGCAGGCCCCGGGACAGGAGTGACCGGGGAGCTGTTTTTT
CDR3 protein: CASSAGPGTGVTGELFF

D gene: NA
clone size: few
V gene: TRBV5-8
CDR3 length: 14
J gene: TRBJ1-2
CDR3 DNA: TGTGCCAGCAGCTTGTACAGGACGCGCTATGGCTACACCTTC
CDR3 protein: CASSLYRTRYGYTF

D gene: NA
clone size: once
V gene: TRBV20-1
CDR3 length: 14
J gene: TRBJ2-1
CDR3 DNA: TGCAGTGCTAGTGTGGCTTTCTCCTACAATGAGCAGTTCTTC
CDR3 protein: CSASVAFSYNEQFF

D gene: NA
clone size: NA
V gene: TRBV6-1
CDR3 length: 14
J gene: TRBJ2-5
CDR3 DNA: TGTGCCAGCAGTACTGCTGGGGGGCCAGAGACCCAGTACTTC
CDR3 protein: CASSTAGGPETQYF

D gene: TRBD2
clone size: NA
V gene: TRBV5-1
CDR3 length: 16
J gene: TRBJ2-3
CDR3 DNA: TGCGCCAGCAGCTTATTAGCGGGATCGAGCACAGATACGCAGTATTTT
CDR3 protein: CASSLLAGSSTDTQYF

D gene: NA
clone size: NA
V gene: TRBV9
CDR3 length: 14
J gene: TRBJ1-3
CDR3 DNA: TGTGCCAGCAGCGGGGGGGGGACTGGAAACACCATATATTTT
CDR3 protein: CASSGGGTGNTIYF

D gene: NA
clone size: few
V gene: TRBV9
CDR3 length: 15
J gene: TRBJ2-3
CDR3 DNA: TGTGCCAGCAGCGTAAACCCGGTCGACGACGATACGCAGTATTTT
CDR3 protein: CASSVNPVDDDTQYF

D gene: NA
clone size: NA
V gene: TRBV28
CDR3 length: 13
J gene: TRBJ2-7
CDR3 DNA: TGTGCCTCGCAGGGACCGGGAATCCACGAGCAGTACTTC
CDR3 protein: CASQGPGIHEQYF

D gene: NA
clone size: few
V gene: TRBV10-1
CDR3 length: 15
J gene: TRBJ1-4
CDR3 DNA: TGCGCCACCCCCAGCGGATCCCTCTCGGGTGAAAAACTGTTTTTT
CDR3 protein: CATPSGSLSGEKLFF

D gene: NA
clone size: NA
V gene: TRBV27
CDR3 length: 16
J gene: TRBJ1-1
CDR3 DNA: TGTGCCAGCAGTAAAGGGTCCCCGACGGGGAACACTGAAGCTTTCTTT
CDR3 protein: CASSKGSPTGNTEAFF

D gene: TRBD1
clone size: few
V gene: TRBV11-2
CDR3 length: 15
J gene: TRBJ1-1
CDR3 DNA: TGTGCCAGCAGCTTGGATCCAGGGGGCCACACTGAAGCTTTCTTT
CDR3 protein: CASSLDPGGHTEAFF

D gene: NA
clone size: many
V gene: TRBV28
CDR3 length: 13
J gene: TRBJ2-1
CDR3 DNA: TGTGCCAGCATTGGGCATCCATACAATGAGCAGTTCTTC
CDR3 protein: CASIGHPYNEQFF

D gene: TRBD2
clone size: NA
V gene: TRBV4-1
CDR3 length: 17
J gene: TRBJ2-3
CDR3 DNA: TGCGCCAGCAGCCCCCTCGGACTAGCGGGGGGTGCGGATACGCAGTATTTT
CDR3 protein: CASSPLGLAGGADTQYF

D gene: TRBD1
clone size: NA
V gene: TRBV5-5
CDR3 length: 15
J gene: TRBJ1-5
CDR3 DNA: TGTGCCAGCAGGCCAGGGGGATATAGCAATCAGCCCCAGCATTTT
CDR3 protein: CASRPGGYSNQPQHF

D gene: TRBD2
clone size: NA
V gene: TRBV12-3/TRBV12-4
CDR3 length: 16
J gene: TRBJ2-3
CDR3 DNA: TGTGCCAGCAGCCTTAAAGCGGGGGGCCCGGCAGATACGCAGTATTTT
CDR3 protein: CASSLKAGGPADTQYF

D gene: NA
clone size: NA
V gene: TRBV6-1
CDR3 length: 14
J gene: TRBJ2-5
CDR3 DNA: TGTGCCAGCAGTCTGACCAGCCTCCAAGAGACCCAGTACTTC
CDR3 protein: CASSLTSLQETQYF

D gene: TRBD2
clone size: many
V gene: TRBV28
CDR3 length: 12
J gene: TRBJ2-3
CDR3 DNA: TGTGCCAGCAGTCCCTCACGCGGGAGAAAGTATTTT
CDR3 protein: CASSPSRGRKYF

D gene: NA
clone size: NA
V gene: TRBV29-1
CDR3 length: 13
J gene: TRBJ1-4
CDR3 DNA: TGCAGCGTTAAACAAGGGACACTGGAAAAACTGTTTTTT
CDR3 protein: CSVKQGTLEKLFF

D gene: TRBD2
clone size: many
V gene: TRBV11-2
CDR3 length: 17
J gene: TRBJ2-2
CDR3 DNA: TGTGCCAGCAGTTACGGAGCGGGGACCACGAACACCGGGGAGCTGTTTTTT
CDR3 protein: CASSYGAGTTNTGELFF

D gene: NA
clone size: NA
V gene: TRBV19
CDR3 length: 15
J gene: TRBJ1-5
CDR3 DNA: TGTGCCAGTACCGGGGGGGGCTGGAGCAATCAGCCCCAGCATTTT
CDR3 protein: CASTGGGWSNQPQHF

D gene: NA
clone size: many
V gene: TRBV3-1
CDR3 length: 13
J gene: TRBJ2-5
CDR3 DNA: TGTGCCAGCAGCCAAGATCCAGCGGAGACCCAGTACTTC
CDR3 protein: CASSQDPAETQYF

D gene: TRBD1
clone size: NA
V gene: TRBV11-2
CDR3 length: 15
J gene: TRBJ2-4
CDR3 DNA: TGTGCCAGCAGCCGTAATACAGGGGATTGGGACATTCAGTACTTC
CDR3 protein: CASSRNTGDWDIQYF

D gene: TRBD2
clone size: few
V gene: TRBV10-2
CDR3 length: 19
J gene: TRBJ2-3
CDR3 DNA: TGCGCCAGCAGAACCCTTTCCCCTTTTGCGGGGGGGCCTCCAGATACGCAGTATTTT
CDR3 protein: CASRTLSPFAGGPPDTQYF

D gene: TRBD1
clone size: NA
V gene: TRBV9
CDR3 length: 13
J gene: TRBJ2-2
CDR3 DNA: TGTGCCACCATTACAGGGGTCACCGGGGAGCTGTTTTTT
CDR3 protein: CATITGVTGELFF

D gene: NA
clone size: few
V gene: TRBV29-1
CDR3 length: 12
J gene: TRBJ2-3
CDR3 DNA: TGCAGCGCAGACCCAAGCACAGATACGCAGTATTTT
CDR3 protein: CSADPSTDTQYF

D gene: NA
clone size: many
V gene: TRBV11-2
CDR3 length: 12
J gene: TRBJ1-5
CDR3 DNA: TGTGCCAGCAGCTTAGCCAATGGGCCCCAGCATTTT
CDR3 protein: CASSLANGPQHF

D gene: NA
clone size: few
V gene: TRBV29-1
CDR3 length: 13
J gene: TRBJ2-5
CDR3 DNA: TGCAGCGTGGCCGAAGGGGGCCAAGAGACCCAGTACTTC
CDR3 protein: CSVAEGGQETQYF

D gene: NA
clone size: many
V gene: TRBV30
CDR3 length: 14
J gene: TRBJ2-3
CDR3 DNA: TGTGCCTGGAAAAGGGGGGCAAGCACAGATACGCAGTATTTT
CDR3 protein: CAWKRGASTDTQYF

D gene: NA
clone size: few
V gene: TRBV4-1
CDR3 length: 14
J gene: TRBJ1-1
CDR3 DNA: TGCGCCAGCAGCCACTATCAAGGGACGGATGAAGCTTTCTTT
CDR3 protein: CASSHYQGTDEAFF

D gene: TRBD1
clone size: few
V gene: TRBV6-1
CDR3 length: 16
J gene: TRBJ1-4
CDR3 DNA: TGTGCCAGCAATACCGGGACAGGGACGGGAGATGAAAAACTGTTTTTT
CDR3 protein: CASNTGTGTGDEKLFF

D gene: TRBD2
clone size: many
V gene: TRBV7-3
CDR3 length: 15
J gene: TRBJ2-3
CDR3 DNA: TGTGCCAGCAGCTTAGGCCGGACTAGACGAGATACGCAGTATTTT
CDR3 protein: CASSLGRTRRDTQYF

D gene: TRBD1
clone size: NA
V gene: TRBV7-9
CDR3 length: 14
J gene: TRBJ1-1
CDR3 DNA: TGTGCCAGCAGCTTGACAGGGGTGAACACTGAAGCTTTCTTT
CDR3 protein: CASSLTGVNTEAFF

D gene: TRBD1
clone size: few
V gene: TRBV14
CDR3 length: 17
J gene: TRBJ1-2
CDR3 DNA: TGTGCCAGCAGCCAAAATATCTTTGGGACAGGGTATTATGGCTACACCTTC
CDR3 protein: CASSQNIFGTGYYGYTF

D gene: NA
clone size: NA
V gene: TRBV6-6
CDR3 length: 14
J gene: TRBJ1-1
CDR3 DNA: TGTGCCAGCAGTTACAACAGAGAGAACACTGAAGCTTTCTTT
CDR3 protein: CASSYNRENTEAFF

D gene: NA
clone size: few
V gene: TRBV9
CDR3 length: 16
J gene: TRBJ2-3
CDR3 DNA: TGTGCCAGCAGCGAGGACGGGCTGTCATACACAGATACGCAGTATTTT
CDR3 protein: CASSEDGLSYTDTQYF

D gene: NA
clone size: NA
V gene: TRBV19
CDR3 length: 14
J gene: TRBJ2-7
CDR3 DNA: TGTGCCAGTAGTATAGCCGACAGCTCCTACGAGCAGTACTTC
CDR3 protein: CASSIADSSYEQYF

D gene: NA
clone size: many
V gene: TRBV18
CDR3 length: 15
J gene: TRBJ2-7
CDR3 DNA: TGTGCCAGCTCACCACCATCTAAAGGAACCTACGAGCAGTACTTC
CDR3 protein: CASSPPSKGTYEQYF

D gene: NA
clone size: few
V gene: TRBV30
CDR3 length: 13
J gene: TRBJ1-4
CDR3 DNA: TGTGCCTGCGACAGGACTTCTAATGAAAAACTGTTTTTT
CDR3 protein: CACDRTSNEKLFF

D gene: TRBD2
clone size: many
V gene: TRBV11-2
CDR3 length: 17
J gene: TRBJ2-3
CDR3 DNA: TGTGCCAGCAGGATAGGGACTAGCGGGGGCACCACAGATACGCAGTATTTT
CDR3 protein: CASRIGTSGGTTDTQYF

D gene: TRBD2
clone size: few
V gene: TRBV25-1
CDR3 length: 16
J gene: TRBJ2-1
CDR3 DNA: TGTGCCAGCAGTGAATACGGGCTAGCGGAGATTGGGGAGCAGTTCTTC
CDR3 protein: CASSEYGLAEIGEQFF

D gene: NA
clone size: once
V gene: TRBV19
CDR3 length: 17
J gene: TRBJ2-7
CDR3 DNA: TGTGCCAGTAGTATAGATCATGGGGCGGAACTATCCTACGAGCAGTACTTC
CDR3 protein: CASSIDHGAELSYEQYF

D gene: NA
clone size: few
V gene: TRBV15
CDR3 length: 13
J gene: TRBJ2-3
CDR3 DNA: TGTGCCACCAGCCCGAGACGCACAGATACGCAGTATTTT
CDR3 protein: CATSPRRTDTQYF

D gene: NA
clone size: few
V gene: TRBV3-1
CDR3 length: 14
J gene: TRBJ2-5
CDR3 DNA: TGTGCCAGCACCAGGGGGGGCTTACAAGAGACCCAGTACTTC
CDR3 protein: CASTRGGLQETQYF

D gene: TRBD2
clone size: many
V gene: TRBV5-6
CDR3 length: 16
J gene: TRBJ2-7
CDR3 DNA: TGTGCCAGCAGCCCGGAGTACTGGACTAGCGGATACGAGCAGTACTTC
CDR3 protein: CASSPEYWTSGYEQYF

D gene: NA
clone size: many
V gene: TRBV28
CDR3 length: 14
J gene: TRBJ1-2
CDR3 DNA: TGTGCCAGCAGTTTAGAGTTAAACCCGGGGGGCTACACCTTC
CDR3 protein: CASSLELNPGGYTF

D gene: NA
clone size: NA
V gene: TRBV6-2/TRBV6-3
CDR3 length: 11
J gene: TRBJ1-1
CDR3 DNA: TGTGCCAGCAGTCCCACTACTGGGGCTTTCTTT
CDR3 protein: CASSPTTGAFF

D gene: NA
clone size: many
V gene: TRBV12-3/TRBV12-4
CDR3 length: 13
J gene: TRBJ2-1
CDR3 DNA: TGTGCCAGCAGTTCCGATGCCCCCCATGAGCAGTTCTTC
CDR3 protein: CASSSDAPHEQFF

D gene: TRBD1
clone size: many
V gene: TRBV18
CDR3 length: 16
J gene: TRBJ1-3
CDR3 DNA: TGTGCCAGCTCACCACTCGGGACAGGGGGCGAAAACACCATATATTTT
CDR3 protein: CASSPLGTGGENTIYF